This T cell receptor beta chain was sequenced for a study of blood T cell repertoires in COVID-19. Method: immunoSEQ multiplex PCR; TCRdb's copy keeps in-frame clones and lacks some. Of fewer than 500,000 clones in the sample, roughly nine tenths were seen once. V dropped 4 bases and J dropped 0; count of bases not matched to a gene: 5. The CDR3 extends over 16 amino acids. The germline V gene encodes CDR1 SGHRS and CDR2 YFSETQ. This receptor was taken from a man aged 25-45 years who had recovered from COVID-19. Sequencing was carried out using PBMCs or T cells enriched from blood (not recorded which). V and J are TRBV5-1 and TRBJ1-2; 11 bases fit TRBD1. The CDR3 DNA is TGCGCCAGCAGCCCGGGACAGGGGGGATCTAACTATGGCTACACCTTC. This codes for CASSPGQGGSNYGYTF. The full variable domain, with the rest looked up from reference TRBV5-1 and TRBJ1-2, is KAGVTQTPRYLIKTRGQQVTLSCSPISGHRSVSWYQQTPGQGLQFLFEYFSETQRNKGNFPGRFSGRQFSNSRSEMNVSTLELGDSALYLCASSPGQGGSNYGYTFGSGTRLTVV.